A single sample gave rise to the 20 T cell receptor beta chains below, sequenced in a study of blood T cell repertoires in COVID-19. Clones were sequenced by immunoSEQ multiplex PCR, and TCRdb holds only the in-frame ones, with some missing. Counted here are about 120,000 clones, approximately 84% occurring once; the ten biggest clones make up around 7.6%. The specimen sequenced was peripheral blood. Every receptor here comes from a man between 65 and 85 years old with active or convalescent COVID-19.

This chain connects TRBV6-5 to TRBJ1-5; tentatively, D is TRBD1 (6 bases). Looked up from germline, CDR1 is MNHEY and CDR2 is SVGAGI. Trimming cost V 6 bases and J 9 bases, with 18 bases left between them. The CDR3 contains 14 residues. The CDR3: CASSRTGSFRPQHF. Here the CDR3 DNA reads TGTGCCAGCAGCCGAACAGGGTCCTTTCGGCCCCAGCATTTT.

This chain links TRBV7-8 with TRBJ1-2; D is unclear. CDR3 length equals 12 residues. Between the trimmed V and J ends, which lost 4 bases and 5 bases, there was a span of 8 bases. Germline CDR1 SGHVS, CDR2 FQNEAQ. The CDR3 DNA reads as TGTGCCAGCAGCTCCGCGTTGTATGGCTACACCTTC. It specifies CASSSALYGYTF. The full variable domain, with the rest looked up from reference TRBV7-8 and TRBJ1-2, is GAGVSQSPRYKVAKRGQDVALRCDPISGHVSLFWYQQALGQGPEFLTYFQNEAQLDKSGLPSDRFFAERPEGSVSTLKIQRTQQEDSAVYLCASSSALYGYTFGSGTRLTVV.

The V and J genes are TRBV9 and TRBJ2-5, with D unresolved. CDR1 and CDR2 (germline): SGDLS, YYNGEE. The length of the CDR3 is 15 residues. Trimming removed 4 bases from V and 3 bases from J, with 16 bases in between. CDR3 in DNA: TGTGCCAGCAGCCCCCGCCCCAGAGGCGAAGAGACCCAGTACTTC. This sequence encodes CASSPRPRGEETQYF.

V and J are TRBV7-2 and TRBJ1-4; no definite D call. The V end was cut by 1 base, the J end by 8 bases, with 14 bases between. The CDR3 consists of 15 residues. The germline V gene encodes CDR1 SGHTA and CDR2 FQGNSA. This CDR3 reads CASSLEEGVWEKLFF. The CDR3 DNA reads TGTGCCAGCAGCTTAGAAGAGGGTGTTTGGGAAAAACTGTTTTTT.

The chain's CDR3 is CASRGTGTGVGGTEAFF. The CDR3, as DNA: TGTGCCAGCAGGGGAACCGGGACAGGGGTTGGGGGCACTGAAGCTTTCTTT. V gene TRBV25-1 combines with J gene TRBJ1-1, with 10 positions matching TRBD1. The germline gives CDR1 MGHDK, CDR2 SYGVNS. CDR3 length: 17 residues. V lost 6 bases and J lost 4; bases outside the gene matches: 14.

The V gene is TRBV7-2, the J gene TRBJ1-6; D perhaps matches TRBD1 (5 bases). This CDR3 comprises 17 residues. Per germline, CDR1 SGHTA and CDR2 FQGNSA. The germline V and J ends were trimmed by 2 bases and 1 base, with 12 bases remaining between them. Here the CDR3 reads CASSLRSRGSYNSPLHF. As DNA, the CDR3 is TGTGCCAGCAGCTTAAGAAGTCGGGGGTCCTATAATTCACCCCTCCACTTT.

The V call is TRBV7-2, the J call TRBJ2-1; 12 bases map to TRBD2. From germline, CDR1 is SGHTA and CDR2 FQGNSA. This CDR3 is 17 amino acids long. With 1 base clipped from V and 8 bases from J, the junction kept 9 bases outside the gene matches. CDR3 sequence (DNA): TGTGCCAGCAGCTTAGTCTCCCTAGCGGGGGGGGCGTATGAGCAGTTCTTC. The encoded protein is CASSLVSLAGGAYEQFF.

V is TRBV5-5 and J is TRBJ1-4, with 8 bases identical to TRBD1. This CDR3 comprises 17 residues. V lost 4 bases and J lost 3; bases outside the gene matches: 11. Germline assignment: CDR1 SGHKS and CDR2 YYEKEE (reference sequence). CDR3 DNA: TGTGCCAGCAGCCAAACTAGACAGGGGCTTGCTAATGAAAAACTGTTTTTT. Translated, it gives CASSQTRQGLANEKLFF.

This clone was counted between two and nine times. The rearrangement links TRBV18 to TRBJ1-1, with D possibly being TRBD1 (5 bases). V dropped 3 bases and J dropped 1 base, with 9 bases sitting between them. CDR3 length: 14 residues. The germline CDR1 and CDR2 sequences are KGHSH and LQKENI. The DNA of the CDR3 is TGTGCCAGCTCACCTGACAGAGCGAACACTGAAGCTTTCTTT. It is translated as CASSPDRANTEAFF.

The rearrangement links TRBV2 to TRBJ2-7; TRBD2 matches at 15 bases. Germline CDR1 is SNHLY and CDR2 is FYNNEI. CDR3 length: 18 residues. The ends lost 4 bases at V and 6 bases at J; junction bases unmatched: 13. For the CDR3, the DNA is TGTGCCAGCAGTGGTCCTAGGACTAGCGGGAGGGCCGCTGGCGAGCAGTACTTC. Translating gives CASSGPRTSGRAAGEQYF.

The rearrangement links TRBV7-9 to TRBJ1-6; D is uncertain. The CDR3 contains 16 residues. V gave up 5 bases and J gave up 10 bases, with 21 bases separating them. Germline CDR1 SEHNR, CDR2 FQNEAQ (reference sequence). The CDR3 region is CASSPREGPAGSPLHF. DNA of the CDR3: TGTGCCAGCAGCCCCCGGGAGGGCCCCGCGGGATCACCCCTCCACTTT.

In its sample, this clone was seen once. J is TRBJ2-7 and V is TRBV11-3, with 11 bases matching TRBD2. V trimming: 6 bases; J trimming: 2 bases; junction bases outside the gene matches: 3. Germline CDR1 is SGHNT and CDR2 is YENEEA. This CDR3 contains 14 residues. The CDR3 bases are TGTGCCAGCAGTACTAGCGGGGGACCCTACGAGCAGTACTTC. This codes for CASSTSGGPYEQYF.

J is TRBJ2-5 and V is TRBV7-2; TRBD2 aligns across 10 bases. Germline-derived CDR1 and CDR2 are SGHTA and FQGNSA. The CDR3 length is 15 residues. V lost 6 bases to trimming and J lost 4 bases; unmatched junction nucleotides: 8. CDR3 protein: CASRLSSGSGETQYF. CDR3 DNA: TGTGCCAGCAGGTTATCTAGCGGGAGTGGAGAGACCCAGTACTTC.

The chain uses TRBV18 and TRBJ1-1; 7 bases are a match to TRBD1. After removal of 4 bases from V and 3 bases from J, the junction contained 2 bases not matched to a gene. Germline CDR1 reads KGHSH; CDR2 reads LQKENI. CDR3 size: 13 residues. CDR3 sequence (DNA): TGTGCCAGCTCACAGGGGGCGGACACTGAAGCTTTCTTT. Residues: CASSQGADTEAFF.

The gene calls are TRBV27 and TRBJ2-1; D is unresolved. Germline-derived CDR1 and CDR2 are MNHEY and SMNVEV (reference sequence). V shed 2 bases and J shed 2 bases, with 7 bases lying between them. The CDR3 length is 14 residues. The CDR3 loop reads CASSLARTYNEQFF. In DNA form, the CDR3 reads TGTGCCAGCAGTTTAGCTAGAACCTACAATGAGCAGTTCTTC.

J is TRBJ1-5 and V is TRBV9; D possibly corresponds to TRBD1 (5 bases). This CDR3 spans 14 amino acids. Germline lookup yields CDR1 SGDLS and CDR2 YYNGEE. Deletions cut 0 bases from V and 5 bases from J, with 9 bases between. CDR3 region: CASSVEPGDQPQHF. CDR3 nucleotides: TGTGCCAGCAGCGTAGAACCGGGGGATCAGCCCCAGCATTTT.

V is TRBV2 and J is TRBJ1-2, with 8 bases lining up with TRBD1. The CDR3 consists of 15 residues. V lost 5 bases, J lost 2 bases, and 7 bases stayed unmatched. The V gene's germline CDR1 is SNHLY and CDR2 FYNNEI. CDR3: CASSFTGGTNYGYTF. CDR3 nucleotides: TGTGCCAGCAGTTTTACAGGGGGTACGAACTATGGCTACACCTTC.

The genes are TRBV12-3 or TRBV12-4 and TRBJ2-3; D is possibly TRBD2 (5 bases). This CDR3 region has 13 residues. V dropped 7 bases and J dropped 9 bases, with 17 bases sitting between them. The CDR3 DNA follows: TGTGCCAGCATTCTCGATGAGGGTCTGACGCAGTATTTT. Translated, it gives CASILDEGLTQYF.

This clone has only a few counts. The chain has TRBV4-1 and TRBJ1-1; 7 bases agree with TRBD1. CDR1 is MGHRA, CDR2 YSYEKL, per germline. This CDR3 comprises 13 residues. The V segment lost 1 base and the J segment 8 bases; nucleotides outside the gene matches: 4. The CDR3 loop reads CASSQVARGEAFF. In DNA form, the CDR3 reads TGCGCCAGCAGCCAAGTTGCCAGGGGGGAAGCTTTCTTT.

The chain has TRBV7-2 and TRBJ1-2, with 7 bases identical to TRBD1. The germline CDR1 and CDR2 sequences are SGHTA and FQGNSA. Trimming cost V 1 base and J 8 bases; bases outside gene matches: 4. The CDR3 sequence is 13 residues long. This CDR3 reads CASSLEGQRGYTF. The CDR3 nucleotides read TGTGCCAGCAGCTTAGAGGGACAGCGCGGCTACACCTTC.